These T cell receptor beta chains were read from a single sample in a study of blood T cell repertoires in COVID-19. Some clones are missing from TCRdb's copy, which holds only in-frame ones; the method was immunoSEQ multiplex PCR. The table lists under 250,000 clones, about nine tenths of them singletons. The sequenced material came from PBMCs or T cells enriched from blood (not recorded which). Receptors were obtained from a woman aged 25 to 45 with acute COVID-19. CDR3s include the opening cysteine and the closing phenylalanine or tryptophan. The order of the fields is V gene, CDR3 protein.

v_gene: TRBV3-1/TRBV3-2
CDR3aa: CASSPSGFEKLFF

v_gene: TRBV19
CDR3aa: CASSPGGGGASTDTQYF

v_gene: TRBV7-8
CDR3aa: CASSSPGVHNQPQHF

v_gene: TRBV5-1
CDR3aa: CASSLDAAGEDEKLFF

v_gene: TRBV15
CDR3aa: CATSSGQTNTGELFF

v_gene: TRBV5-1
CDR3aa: CASSLGAEQETQYF

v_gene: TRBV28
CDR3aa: CASRPGGYTGELFF

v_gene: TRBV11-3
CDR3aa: CASSVGGSNEKLFF

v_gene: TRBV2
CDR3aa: CASSLAGSYQETQYF

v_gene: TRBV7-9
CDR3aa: CASSLATGGKNIQYF

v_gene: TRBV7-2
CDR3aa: CASSWTGRDTEAFF

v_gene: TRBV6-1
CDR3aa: CASSDFFLQFNQPQHF

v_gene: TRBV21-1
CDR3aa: CASSKKGGQVVTDTQYF

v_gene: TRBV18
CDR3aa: CASSGQGIAEAFF

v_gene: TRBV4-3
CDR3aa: CASSRAGLQPGEAFF

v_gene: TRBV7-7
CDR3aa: CASSPGRNTEAFF

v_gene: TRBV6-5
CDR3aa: CASSYSTGAGYEQYF

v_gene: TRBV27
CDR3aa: CASSFHRGTEAFF

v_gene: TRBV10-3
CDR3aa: CAISASRRGDLTDTQYF

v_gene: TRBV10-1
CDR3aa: CASSEFGSSYNEQFF

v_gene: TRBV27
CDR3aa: CASSPGLANYGYTF

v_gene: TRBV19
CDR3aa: CASREGQGHTEAFF

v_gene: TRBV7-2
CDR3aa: CASSPEVTQYF

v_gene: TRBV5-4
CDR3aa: CASSFGTSGGDTQYF

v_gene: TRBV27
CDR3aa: CASSLVSGQGQTGGYTF

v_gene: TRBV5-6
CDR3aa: CASSPEGISGYTF

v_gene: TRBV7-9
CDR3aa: CASTGRGTYEQYF

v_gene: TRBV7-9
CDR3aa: CASSFIEDTQYF

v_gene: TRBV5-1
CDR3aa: CASSFSTDYEQYF

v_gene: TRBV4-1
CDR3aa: CASSQDSGGTYEQYF

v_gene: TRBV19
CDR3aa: CASSTSGGAGEQFF

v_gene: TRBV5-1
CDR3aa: CASRKDGNSYNEQFF

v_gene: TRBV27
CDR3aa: CASSLNYRGYYNEQFF

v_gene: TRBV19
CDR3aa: CASSPTPVDRSYGYTF

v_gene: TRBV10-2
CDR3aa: CASEDSNSNQPQHF

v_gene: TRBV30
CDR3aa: CAWARDSWLYGYTF

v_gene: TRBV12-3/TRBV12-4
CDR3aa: CASSSSHQGEAFF

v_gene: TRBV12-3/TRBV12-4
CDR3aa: CASSLGRGWGYTF

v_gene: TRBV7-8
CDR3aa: CASSLVAGGALNTQYF

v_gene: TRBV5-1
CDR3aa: CASSFEGLNNQPQHF

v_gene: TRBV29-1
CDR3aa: CSVEDYTGGGDGYTF

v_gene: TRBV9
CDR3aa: CASSDPSGGVDIQYF